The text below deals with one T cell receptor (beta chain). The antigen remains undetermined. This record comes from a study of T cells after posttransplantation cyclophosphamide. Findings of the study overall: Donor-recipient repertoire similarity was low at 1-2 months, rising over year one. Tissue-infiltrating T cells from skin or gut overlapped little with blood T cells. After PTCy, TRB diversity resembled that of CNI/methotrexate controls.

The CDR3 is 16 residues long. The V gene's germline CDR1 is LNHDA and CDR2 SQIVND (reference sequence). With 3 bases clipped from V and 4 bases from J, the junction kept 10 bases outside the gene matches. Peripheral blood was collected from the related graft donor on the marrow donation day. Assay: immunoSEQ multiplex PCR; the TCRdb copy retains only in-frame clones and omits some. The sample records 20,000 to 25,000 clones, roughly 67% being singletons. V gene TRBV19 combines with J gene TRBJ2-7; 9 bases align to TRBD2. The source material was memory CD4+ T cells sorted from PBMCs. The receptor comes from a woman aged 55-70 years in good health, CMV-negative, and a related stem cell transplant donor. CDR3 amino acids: CASSIPNRGREYEQYF. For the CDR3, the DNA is TGTGCCAGTAGTATCCCGAATCGCGGGAGGGAATACGAGCAGTACTTC.